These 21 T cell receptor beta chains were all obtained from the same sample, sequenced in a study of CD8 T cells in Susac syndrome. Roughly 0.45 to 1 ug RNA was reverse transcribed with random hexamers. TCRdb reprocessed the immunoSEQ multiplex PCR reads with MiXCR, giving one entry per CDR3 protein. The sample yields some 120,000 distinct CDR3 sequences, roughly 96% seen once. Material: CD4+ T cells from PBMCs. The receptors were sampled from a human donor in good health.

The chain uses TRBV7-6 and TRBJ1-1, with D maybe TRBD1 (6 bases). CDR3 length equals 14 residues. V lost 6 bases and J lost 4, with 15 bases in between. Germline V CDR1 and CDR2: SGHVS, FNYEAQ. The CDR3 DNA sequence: TGTGCCAGCAGTCCACAGGGCTGGACCACTGAAGCTTTCTTT. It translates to CASSPQGWTTEAFF.

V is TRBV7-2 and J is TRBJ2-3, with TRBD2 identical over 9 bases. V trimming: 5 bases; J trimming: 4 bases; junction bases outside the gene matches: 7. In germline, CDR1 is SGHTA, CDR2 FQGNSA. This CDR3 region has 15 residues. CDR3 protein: CASSVGLAGSDTQYF. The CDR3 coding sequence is TGTGCCAGCAGCGTGGGGCTAGCGGGATCAGATACGCAGTATTTT. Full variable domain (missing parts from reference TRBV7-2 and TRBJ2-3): GAGVSQSPSNKVTEKGKDVELRCDPISGHTALYWYRQSLGQGLEFLIYFQGNSAPDKSGLPSDRFSAERTGGSVSTLTIQRTQQEDSAVYLCASSVGLAGSDTQYFGPGTRLTVL.

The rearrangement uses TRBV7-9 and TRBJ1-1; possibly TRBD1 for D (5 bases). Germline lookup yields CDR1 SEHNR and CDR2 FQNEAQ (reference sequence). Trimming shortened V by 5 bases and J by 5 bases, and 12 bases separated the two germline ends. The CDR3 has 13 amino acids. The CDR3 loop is CASSLGGGTEAFF. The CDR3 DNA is TGTGCCAGCAGCCTAGGTGGGGGGACTGAAGCTTTCTTT.

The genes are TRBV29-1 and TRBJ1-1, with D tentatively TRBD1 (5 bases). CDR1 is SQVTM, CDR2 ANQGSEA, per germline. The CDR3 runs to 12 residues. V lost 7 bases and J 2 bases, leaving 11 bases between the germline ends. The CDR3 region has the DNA TGCAGCGGGGGGTTCCAAAACACTGAAGCTTTCTTT. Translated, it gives CSGGFQNTEAFF.

For the CDR3, the DNA is TGTGCCAGCTCGCGCAGGGGGCTGAACACCGGGGAGCTGTTTTTT. It codes for CASSRRGLNTGELFF. This chain uses TRBV18 with TRBJ2-2, with 8 nucleotides matching TRBD1. The CDR3 is made up of 15 amino acids. Unmatched junction bases numbered 4, after V lost 6 bases and J lost 1 base. Germline loops: CDR1 KGHSH, CDR2 LQKENI.

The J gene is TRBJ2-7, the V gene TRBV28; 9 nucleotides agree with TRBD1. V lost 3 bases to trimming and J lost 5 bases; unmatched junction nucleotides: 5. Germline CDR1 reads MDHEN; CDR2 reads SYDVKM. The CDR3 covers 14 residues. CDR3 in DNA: TGTGCCAGCAGTTTTCCGGGACAGGGAGACGAGCAGTACTTC. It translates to CASSFPGQGDEQYF.

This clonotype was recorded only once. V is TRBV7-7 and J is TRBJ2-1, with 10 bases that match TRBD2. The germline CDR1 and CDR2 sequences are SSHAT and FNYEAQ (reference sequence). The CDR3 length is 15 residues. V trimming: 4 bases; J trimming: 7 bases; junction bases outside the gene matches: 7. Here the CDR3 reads CASSSELAGRNEQFF. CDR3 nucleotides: TGTGCCAGCAGCTCCGAACTAGCGGGGAGGAATGAGCAGTTCTTC.

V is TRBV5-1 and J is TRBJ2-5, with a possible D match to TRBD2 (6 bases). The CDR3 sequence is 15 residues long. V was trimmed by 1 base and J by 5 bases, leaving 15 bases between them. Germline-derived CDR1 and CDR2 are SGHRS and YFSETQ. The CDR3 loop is CASSLSGVYGETQYF. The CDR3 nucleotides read TGCGCCAGCAGCTTGTCGGGGGTCTATGGGGAGACCCAGTACTTC.

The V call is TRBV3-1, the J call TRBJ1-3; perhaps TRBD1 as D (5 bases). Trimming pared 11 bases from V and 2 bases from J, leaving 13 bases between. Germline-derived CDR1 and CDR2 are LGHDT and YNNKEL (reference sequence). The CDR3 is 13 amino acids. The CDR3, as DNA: TGTGCCTCAAAGACAGAAACTGGAAACACCATATATTTT. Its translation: CASKTETGNTIYF.

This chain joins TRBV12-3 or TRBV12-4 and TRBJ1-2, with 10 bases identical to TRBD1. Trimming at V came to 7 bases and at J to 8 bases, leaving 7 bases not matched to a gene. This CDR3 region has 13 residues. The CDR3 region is CASTLDRGRGYTF. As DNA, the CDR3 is TGTGCCAGCACCCTAGACAGGGGGCGAGGCTACACCTTC.

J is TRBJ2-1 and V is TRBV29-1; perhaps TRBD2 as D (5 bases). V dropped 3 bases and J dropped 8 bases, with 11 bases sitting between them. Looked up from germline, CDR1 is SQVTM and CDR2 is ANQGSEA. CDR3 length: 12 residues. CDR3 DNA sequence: TGCAGCGTTGACCCGCAGAGGGATGAGCAGTTCTTC. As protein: CSVDPQRDEQFF.

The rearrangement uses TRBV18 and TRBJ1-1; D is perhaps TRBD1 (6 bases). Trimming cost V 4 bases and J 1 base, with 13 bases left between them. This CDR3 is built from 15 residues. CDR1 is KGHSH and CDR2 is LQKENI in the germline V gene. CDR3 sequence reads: CASSLSGQQNTEAFF. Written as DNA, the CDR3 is TGTGCCAGCTCACTTTCCGGACAGCAGAACACTGAAGCTTTCTTT.

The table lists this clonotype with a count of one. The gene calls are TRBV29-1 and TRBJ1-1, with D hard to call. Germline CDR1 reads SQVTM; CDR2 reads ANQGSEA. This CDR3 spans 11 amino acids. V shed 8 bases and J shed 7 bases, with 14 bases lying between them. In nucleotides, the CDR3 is TGCAGCACCTACAGAGGCCATGAAGCTTTCTTT. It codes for CSTYRGHEAFF.

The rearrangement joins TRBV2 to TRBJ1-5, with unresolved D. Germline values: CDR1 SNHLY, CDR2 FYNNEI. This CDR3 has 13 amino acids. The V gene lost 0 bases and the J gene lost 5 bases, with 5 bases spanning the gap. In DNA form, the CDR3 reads TGTGCCAGCAGTGAAGCGCGGGATCAGCCCCAGCATTTT. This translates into CASSEARDQPQHF.

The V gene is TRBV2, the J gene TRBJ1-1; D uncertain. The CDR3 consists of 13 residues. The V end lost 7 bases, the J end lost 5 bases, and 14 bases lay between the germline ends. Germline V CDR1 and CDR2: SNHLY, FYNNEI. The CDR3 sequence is CASTLRTGTEAFF. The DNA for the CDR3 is TGTGCCAGCACCCTCAGGACTGGGACTGAAGCTTTCTTT.

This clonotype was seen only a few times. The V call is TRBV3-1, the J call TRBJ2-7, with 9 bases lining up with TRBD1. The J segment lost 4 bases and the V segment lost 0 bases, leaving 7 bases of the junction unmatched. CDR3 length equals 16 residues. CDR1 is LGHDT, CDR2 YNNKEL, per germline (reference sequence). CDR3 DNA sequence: TGTGCCAGCAGCCAAGAGGGACAGGGTCCCCCTTACGAGCAGTACTTC. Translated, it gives CASSQEGQGPPYEQYF.

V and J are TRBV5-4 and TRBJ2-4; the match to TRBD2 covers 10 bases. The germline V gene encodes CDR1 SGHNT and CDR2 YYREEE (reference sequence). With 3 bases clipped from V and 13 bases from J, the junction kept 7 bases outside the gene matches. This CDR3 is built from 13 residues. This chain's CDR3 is CASSYGTSDKQYF. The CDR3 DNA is TGTGCCAGCAGCTATGGGACTAGCGACAAGCAGTACTTC.

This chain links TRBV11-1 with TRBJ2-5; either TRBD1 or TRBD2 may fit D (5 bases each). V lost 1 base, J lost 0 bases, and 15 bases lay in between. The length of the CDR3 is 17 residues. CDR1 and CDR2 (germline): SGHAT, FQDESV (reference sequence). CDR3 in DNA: TGTGCCAGCAGCTTAGGGGGACGCGGATGGTACCAAGAGACCCAGTACTTC. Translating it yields CASSLGGRGWYQETQYF.

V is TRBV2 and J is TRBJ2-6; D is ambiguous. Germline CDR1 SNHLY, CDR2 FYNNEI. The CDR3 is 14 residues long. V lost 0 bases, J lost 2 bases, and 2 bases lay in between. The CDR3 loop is CASSEAAGANVLTF. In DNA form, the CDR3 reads TGTGCCAGCAGTGAAGCTGCTGGGGCCAACGTCCTGACTTTC.

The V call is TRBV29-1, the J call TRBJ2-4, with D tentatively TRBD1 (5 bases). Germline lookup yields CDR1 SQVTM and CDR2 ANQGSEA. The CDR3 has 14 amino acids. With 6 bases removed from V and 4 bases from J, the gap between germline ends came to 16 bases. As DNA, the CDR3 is TGCAGCGTCCCAAAGGCCCCAGGGAAAAACATTCAGTACTTC. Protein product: CSVPKAPGKNIQYF.

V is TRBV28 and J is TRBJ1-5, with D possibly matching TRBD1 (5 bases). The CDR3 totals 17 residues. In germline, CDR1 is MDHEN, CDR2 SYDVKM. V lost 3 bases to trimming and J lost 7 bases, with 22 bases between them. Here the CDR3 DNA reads TGTGCCAGCAGTTTCTTTGAGAACAGGAGGCAGATACAGCCCCAGCATTTT. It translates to CASSFFENRRQIQPQHF.